Below are 18 T cell receptor beta chains sequenced from a single sample in a study of vaccination and CD4 T cells after COVID-19. The Oncomine TCR Beta short-read assay was applied to DNA of cultured CD4+ T cells. TCRdb independently ran MiXCR on the PCR reads; one entry per CDR3 protein. The sample lists tens of thousands of distinct CDR3 sequences; under 65% were seen once. No cognate antigen is known for these TCRs. The treatment was: approximately nine-day PBMC culture with coronavirus spike peptide pools or control peptides (ViraFEST assay). Sequenced material: CD4+ T cells from blood, cultured in vitro. These receptors all come from a human donor who had recovered from COVID-19.

In DNA, the CDR3 is TGTGCCAGCAGCAACAGGCTCCGGAGGGAGACCCAGTACTTC. This sequence encodes CASSNRLRRETQYF. The chain employs TRBV11-3 and TRBJ2-5; D is tentatively TRBD1 or TRBD2 (5 bases each). The germline gives CDR1 SGHNT, CDR2 YENEEA. CDR3 length: 14 residues. Trimming took 5 bases from V and 5 from J, leaving 15 bases between them.

The rearrangement links TRBV20-1 to TRBJ2-1, with TRBD1 matching 9 bases. The CDR3 spans 16 residues. V dropped 6 bases and J dropped 0; count of bases not matched to a gene: 9. Germline values: CDR1 DFQATT, CDR2 SNEGSKA (reference sequence). The CDR3 nucleotides are TGCAGTGCCCTGGACAGGGGATTAAGCTCCTACAATGAGCAGTTCTTC. It translates to CSALDRGLSSYNEQFF.

This rearrangement joins TRBV20-1 to TRBJ2-5; D might be TRBD1 or TRBD2, each matching 5 bases. The CDR3 totals 11 residues. V was cut by 3 bases and J by 5 bases, with 7 bases left in between. The germline V gene has CDR1 DFQATT and CDR2 SNEGSKA (reference sequence). DNA of the CDR3: TGCAGTGCTAGGGGGGTTGAGACCCAGTACTTC. Amino acid sequence: CSARGVETQYF.

This clonotype appeared a few times. The V call is TRBV27, the J call TRBJ1-1, with 7 bases identical to TRBD1. This CDR3 is 14 amino acids long. CDR1 and CDR2 (germline): MNHEY, SMNVEV (reference sequence). J gave up 10 bases and V 1 base, and 9 bases lay outside the gene matches. The CDR3 nucleotides are TGTGCCAGCAGTTTATACCGGGACAGCCCGAGAGCTTTCTTT. This sequence encodes CASSLYRDSPRAFF.

This chain connects TRBV4-2 to TRBJ1-1; D unclear. The CDR3 is made up of 13 amino acids. The V gene lost 4 bases and the J gene lost 1 base, with 7 bases spanning the gap. The V gene's germline CDR1 is LGHNA and CDR2 YNFKEQ. The CDR3 region is CASSRQRNTEAFF. CDR3 DNA: TGTGCCAGCAGCCGGCAGAGGAACACTGAAGCTTTCTTT.

This clonotype is a singleton in its sample. The DNA for the CDR3 is TGTGCCAGCAGTCGGACAGGGCGCGGGCCTCTGAACGAGCAGTACTTC. Translated, it gives CASSRTGRGPLNEQYF. The rearrangement joins TRBV6-2 or TRBV6-3 to TRBJ2-7; 8 bases align to TRBD1. The J segment lost 5 bases and the V segment lost 5 bases, leaving 14 bases of the junction unmatched. The CDR3 is 16 amino acids. The germline CDR1 and CDR2 sequences are MNHEY and SVGEGT.

The CDR3 is CASSPGTFFTDTQYF. The CDR3 nucleotides are TGCGCCAGCAGTCCCGGGACTTTTTTCACAGATACGCAGTATTTT. The V and J genes are TRBV5-1 and TRBJ2-3, with D tentatively TRBD2 (6 bases). The V and J ends lost 5 bases and 2 bases respectively, with 15 bases between them. This CDR3 is 15 amino acids long. The V gene's germline CDR1 is SGHRS and CDR2 YFSETQ.

V gene TRBV6-1 combines with J gene TRBJ1-1, with 8 bases that match TRBD1. The junction had 2 bases not matched to a gene; V was cut back by 6 bases and J by 8 bases. CDR1 and CDR2 from the germline V gene are MNHNS and SASEGT. CDR3 length equals 11 residues. CDR3 bases: TGTGCCAGCAGCAGACAGGGGGAAGCTTTCTTT. This gives the protein CASSRQGEAFF.

On this clonotype: The germline gene is not matched at one end of the junction; a read error may be the cause. This rearrangement joins TRBV11-3 to TRBJ2-1; 9 bases agree with TRBD2. The CDR3 consists of 17 residues. Looked up from germline, CDR1 is SGHNT and CDR2 is YENEEA. CDR3 coding DNA: TGTGCCAACAGCTTCCGACTAGCGGCCTCTTTGGGGGATGAGCAGTTCTTC. It translates to CANSFRLAASLGDEQFF.

The V call is TRBV11-3, the J call TRBJ2-7; D could derive from TRBD1 or TRBD2 (6 bases each). V was shortened by 4 bases and J by 5 bases, with 15 bases between the two germline ends. The germline CDR1 and CDR2 sequences are SGHNT and YENEEA. This CDR3 is built from 14 residues. The CDR3 is CASSSDGGVHEQYF. The CDR3, as DNA: TGTGCCAGCAGCTCGGACGGGGGCGTACACGAGCAGTACTTC.

This clonotype came up once. The chain employs TRBV11-3 and TRBJ2-7; D might be TRBD1 or TRBD2, each matching 6 bases. The V end lost 0 bases, the J end lost 4 bases, and 13 bases lay between the germline ends. Germline V gene data show CDR1 as SGHNT and CDR2 as YENEEA. This CDR3 region has 15 residues. The CDR3 protein is CASSLEWGARYEQYF. CDR3 DNA sequence: TGTGCCAGCAGCTTAGAGTGGGGGGCGCGATACGAGCAGTACTTC.

This sequence joins TRBV28 and TRBJ1-3; the D is unclear. Trimming stripped 5 bases from V and 1 base from J, with 9 bases between. Germline V gives CDR1 MDHEN, CDR2 SYDVKM. The CDR3 covers 14 residues. This CDR3 reads CASSGVKSGNTIYF. The CDR3 nucleotides are TGTGCCAGCAGTGGCGTAAAGTCTGGAAACACCATATATTTT.

The V gene is TRBV7-8, the J gene TRBJ1-1; D perhaps matches TRBD1 (6 bases). Germline V gives CDR1 SGHVS, CDR2 FQNEAQ. V lost 4 bases to trimming and J lost 3 bases, with 12 bases between them. This CDR3 has 14 residues. This chain's CDR3 is CASSSYRADTEAFF. The DNA of the CDR3 is TGTGCCAGCAGCTCTTACAGGGCGGACACTGAAGCTTTCTTT.

The chain recombines TRBV7-8 with TRBJ1-5; unclear D gene. V was trimmed by 3 bases and J by 3 bases, leaving 9 bases between them. The CDR3 runs to 14 residues. Germline V lookup: CDR1 SGHVS, CDR2 FQNEAQ. Here the CDR3 reads CASSLTQTNQPQHF. The CDR3 nucleotides are TGTGCCAGCAGCTTGACTCAGACCAATCAGCCCCAGCATTTT.

In regard to this clonotype: Because the CDR3's place on the DNA is in doubt, the DNA is left out and the CDR3 is given as listed by TCRdb. The chain combines TRBV7-5 with TRBJ1-5; the table's D call, TRBD1, has no DNA check behind it. TRBV7-5 is shown as a pseudogene. From its first to its last residue, the CDR3 has 18 amino acids. Here the CDR3 reads CISVPEAWDRGHYQPQHF.

The gene calls are TRBV27 and TRBJ2-1; TRBD2 matches 9 bases. V dropped 0 bases and J dropped 8; count of bases not matched to a gene: 8. The CDR3 has 16 residues. Germline loops: CDR1 MNHEY, CDR2 SMNVEV (reference sequence). The CDR3 is CASSLSHDSGGHEQFF. The CDR3 DNA reads TGTGCCAGCAGTTTATCCCACGATAGCGGGGGACATGAGCAGTTCTTC.

Written as DNA, the CDR3 is TGCAGTGCGTCCAGGGGTAGCAATCAGCCCCAGCATTTT. This translates into CSASRGSNQPQHF. This chain joins TRBV20-1 and TRBJ1-5, with D perhaps matching TRBD1 (6 bases). This CDR3 has 13 residues. CDR1 is DFQATT and CDR2 is SNEGSKA in the germline V gene (reference sequence). Trimming took off 6 bases at V and 0 bases at J, with 9 bases between the two ends.

This chain joins TRBV6-1 and TRBJ2-1; 11 bases map to TRBD2. CDR3 length: 15 residues. V shed 4 bases, J shed 15 bases, and the junction held 14 bases outside the gene matches. Germline CDR1 reads MNHNS; CDR2 reads SASEGT. CDR3 in amino acids: CASSASGTSGRRVFF. In DNA, the CDR3 is TGTGCCAGCAGTGCGTCCGGGACTAGCGGCCGGAGGGTGTTCTTC.